Below are 6 T cell receptor beta chains sequenced from a single sample in a study of response to subunit inactivated influenza vaccine. TCRdb itself ran the RT-PCR reads through MiXCR, one entry per CDR3 protein. The sample holds about 530,000 distinct CDR3 sequences, approximately 12% seen once. Source: PBMCs from blood, taken on the day of vaccination. These receptors were collected from a man over 45 who received an inactivated influenza vaccine.

V gene TRBV9 combines with J gene TRBJ2-7; D is undetermined. The V and J ends lost 0 bases and 3 bases respectively, with 13 bases between them. This CDR3 is 15 amino acids long. CDR1 is SGDLS and CDR2 is YYNGEE in the germline V gene. The DNA of the CDR3 is TGTGCCAGCAGCGTAGCAGCGCAGCCGGGCTACGAGCAGTACTTC. It translates to CASSVAAQPGYEQYF. The whole variable domain, filled in from reference TRBV9 and TRBJ2-7, reads DSGVTQTPKHLITATGQRVTLRCSPRSGDLSVYWYQQSLDQGLQFLIQYYNGEERAKGNILERFSAQQFPDLHSELNLSSLELGDSALYFCASSVAAQPGYEQYFGPGTRLTVT.

The chain couples TRBV24-1 to TRBJ2-1, with 8 bases matching TRBD1. The CDR3 is 16 residues long. Germline assignment: CDR1 KGHDR and CDR2 SFDVKD. V shed 4 bases, J shed 9 bases, and the junction held 13 bases outside the gene matches. The CDR3 DNA follows: TGTGCCACCAGTGACGGGGTCGAGACAGGGGAAACTGAGCAGTTCTTC. Translated: CATSDGVETGETEQFF.

As regards this clonotype: A clone one base away is much larger, so this may be a read error. The gene calls are TRBV12-3 or TRBV12-4 and TRBJ1-5; D is possibly TRBD1 (6 bases). The germline V and J ends were trimmed by 3 bases and 9 bases, with 9 bases remaining between them. The CDR3 contains 12 residues. Written as DNA, the CDR3 is TGTGCCAGCAGTTTTTGGGGGCGGCCCCAGCATTTT. Translated, it gives CASSFWGRPQHF.

Many counts were recorded for this clonotype. A junction boundary mismatches the germline segment, possibly from a read error. This chain uses TRBV7-9 with TRBJ2-2; TRBD1 aligns across 7 bases. This CDR3 region has 15 residues. Per the germline V gene, CDR1 is SEHNR and CDR2 is FQNEAQ (reference sequence). This chain's CDR3 is CASSLTGPNTGELFF. The DNA of the CDR3 is TGCGCCAGCAGCCTGACAGGGCCGAACACCGGGGAGCTGTTTTTT.

This clonotype occurred a few times. This chain connects TRBV5-1 to TRBJ1-4; maybe TRBD1 (5 bases). Trimming shortened V by 1 base and J by 7 bases, and 14 bases separated the two germline ends. There are 15 residues in the CDR3. Germline CDR1 is SGHRS and CDR2 is YFSETQ. The CDR3 here is CASSLPGAGREKLFF. The CDR3 nucleotides read TGCGCCAGCAGCTTGCCAGGCGCAGGGCGTGAAAAACTGTTTTTT.

This clonotype appeared a few times. J is TRBJ2-3 and V is TRBV7-8; D is perhaps TRBD1 or TRBD2 (5 bases each). Germline V lookup: CDR1 SGHVS, CDR2 FQNEAQ. Trimming took off 2 bases at V and 2 bases at J, with 11 bases between the two ends. This CDR3 has 15 amino acids. The CDR3 DNA reads TGTGCCAGCAGCTTAAGGGACGGTCACACAGATACGCAGTATTTT. It encodes CASSLRDGHTDTQYF.